This TCR beta chain stems from a study of CD8 T cells in ankylosing spondylitis. Study-wide findings and caveats: Ankylosing spondylitis blood seemed to carry a telltale TCR beta motif made of under ten highly homologous variants. Some of these motif variants have turned up before, in reports on reactive arthritis synovial fluid and blood. Clones tied to disease were said to be significantly enriched in matched ankylosing spondylitis synovial fluid.

V lost 8 bases, J lost 2 bases, and 8 bases stayed unmatched. The CDR3 runs to 14 residues. Germline-derived CDR1 and CDR2 are LNHNV and YYDKDF (reference sequence). One entry per CDR3 protein, called by TCRdb with MiXCR from the 5' RACE reads. Of 180,000 or so distinct CDR3 sequences listed, 11% are singletons. The table lists this clonotype with a few counts. As yet, its antigen is unknown. This rearrangement joins TRBV15 to TRBJ2-7, with 8 bases aligning to TRBD2. Input material: blood, either unsorted or a sorted T cell fraction (not recorded which). The source is a male donor with ankylosing spondylitis or in good health (not recorded which). The CDR3 DNA reads as TGTGCCACCGGGGTGTTTAGCGGGGCCTACGAGCAGTACTTC. Protein product: CATGVFSGAYEQYF.